This T cell receptor beta chain emerged from a study of T cell responses to AZD1222 COVID-19 vaccine. Notes on the study in general: Two AZD1222 doses significantly raised spike-specific TCR breadth and depth over controls. AZD1222 recipients seropositive at baseline numbered only six or seven. White British people made up most donors, females outnumbered males, and clonal diversity was possibly underestimated.

As to this clone: Antigen: not known.

V lost 1 base to trimming and J lost 3 bases, with 13 bases between them. This CDR3 is 15 amino acids long. The germline V gene encodes CDR1 MGHRA and CDR2 YSYEKL. Clones were read by immunoSEQ multiplex PCR, and TCRdb kept only the in-frame ones, dropping some. The repertoire holds more than 140,000 clones, around 89% seen once, with 3% to 4% in the top ten. This TCR was sampled from an adult in good health. The chain employs TRBV4-1 and TRBJ2-7; D is perhaps TRBD1 (6 bases). The source material was peripheral blood, sampled on day 0 of MenACWY control vaccination. CDR3 amino acids: CASSQALTGGYEQYF. The CDR3 nucleotides are TGCGCCAGCAGCCAAGCCCTGACAGGCGGCTACGAGCAGTACTTC.